The 9 T cell receptor beta chains in this list originate from one sample, sequenced in a study of regulatory T cells in long-lasting Graves disease. Construction of TCR beta libraries relied on iRepertoire HTBI primers and on Arm-PCR targeting CDR3 regions. TCRdb passed the multiplex PCR reads through MiXCR, listing each CDR3 protein once. In the table there are approximately 400,000 distinct CDR3 sequences, around 14% of which are singletons. The time point: newly diagnosed GD, antithyroid drugs for less than 3 months. PBMC RNA served as the TCR library source. These data also formed part of another study, on T cells in Graves' hyperthyroidism and ophthalmopathy.

Material: peripheral blood mononuclear cells (PBMCs), obtained at new diagnosis, from a patient treated with antithyroid drugs. Receptors originate from a woman aged 30 to 39 with Graves disease.

This clonotype was seen more than once but under ten times. The rearrangement links TRBV7-2 to TRBJ2-7, with TRBD1 matching over 9 bases. Germline V lookup: CDR1 SGHTA, CDR2 FQGNSA. Trimming took 4 bases from V and 5 from J; bases not matched to a gene: 9. The CDR3 runs 15 residues. The CDR3 sequence is CASSSSPGQGHEQYF. CDR3 sequence (DNA): TGTGCCAGCAGCTCGTCACCGGGACAGGGCCACGAGCAGTACTTC.

Many counts were recorded for this clonotype. The chain combines TRBV2 with TRBJ2-4, with 10 nucleotides matching TRBD1. In germline, CDR1 is SNHLY, CDR2 FYNNEI. The V segment lost 6 bases and the J segment 0 bases; nucleotides outside the gene matches: 8. This CDR3 has 17 amino acids. The CDR3 spells CASRAGTGELAKNIQYF. The CDR3 DNA reads as TGTGCCAGCAGGGCCGGGACAGGGGAGCTAGCCAAAAACATTCAGTACTTC.

This clonotype was seen many times. This chain joins TRBV6-2 or TRBV6-3 and TRBJ2-1, with 12 bases fitting TRBD2. Trimming cost V 0 bases and J 4 bases; bases outside gene matches: 13. The CDR3 consists of 20 residues. Germline CDR1 is MNHEY and CDR2 is SVGEGT. The chain's CDR3 is CASSYSAPRLAGAGYNEQFF. For the CDR3, the DNA is TGTGCCAGCAGTTACTCGGCCCCTCGACTAGCGGGGGCGGGGTACAATGAGCAGTTCTTC.

This clonotype was detected many times. The chain recombines TRBV18 with TRBJ2-3, with 8 bases matching TRBD2. The trim removed 4 bases at V and 5 bases at J, leaving 8 bases unmatched. Germline V gene lookup returns CDR1 KGHSH and CDR2 LQKENI. The CDR3 spans 15 residues. CDR3 residues: CASSRGSGDLDTQYF. The CDR3 DNA follows: TGTGCCAGCTCACGTGGTAGCGGGGACCTAGATACGCAGTATTTT.

A remark on this clonotype: With a much larger clone just one base away, this may be a read error. This sequence joins TRBV20-1 and TRBJ1-1; 7 bases map to TRBD1. Germline V gene data show CDR1 as DFQATT and CDR2 as SNEGSKA (reference sequence). J gave up 7 bases and V 1 base, and 6 bases lay outside the gene matches. CDR3 length: 13 residues. CDR3 residues: CSARATGYFEAFF. Written as DNA, the CDR3 is TGCAGTGCTAGAGCGACAGGGTACTTTGAAGCTTTCTTT.

The CDR3 DNA sequence: TGTGCCAGCAGTTACTCGTGGCAGGGGGGAAACAATGAGCAGTTCTTC. It specifies CASSYSWQGGNNEQFF. This rearrangement joins TRBV6-6 to TRBJ2-1, with D maybe TRBD1 (7 bases). V lost 0 bases, J lost 5 bases, and 14 bases lay in between. CDR1 is MNHNY, CDR2 SVGAGI, per germline (reference sequence). The CDR3 runs 16 residues.

Only a few counts were recorded for this clonotype. One end of the junction does not line up with germline, which may come from a read error. This chain uses TRBV12-3 or TRBV12-4 with TRBJ2-1; 7 bases map to TRBD2. The CDR3 runs 17 residues. The CDR3 bases are TGTGCCAGCAGTTTATTTGGCGGGAGAGATGTCTACGATGAGCAGTTCTTC. Its protein is CASSLFGGRDVYDEQFF.

The V gene is TRBV24-1, the J gene TRBJ2-1, with D perhaps TRBD1 (5 bases). The CDR3 extends over 16 amino acids. Germline CDR1 reads KGHDR; CDR2 reads SFDVKD. Trimming removed 3 bases from V and 0 bases from J, with 11 bases in between. In DNA, the CDR3 is TGTGCCACCAGTGATGCAGGGTCTAGCTCCTACAATGAGCAGTTCTTC. Residues: CATSDAGSSSYNEQFF.

This sequence joins TRBV6-1 and TRBJ2-1; TRBD2 is a possible D gene (6 bases). Trimming removed 7 bases at V and 0 bases at J, with 13 bases between. Germline V gene lookup returns CDR1 MNHNS and CDR2 SASEGT. The CDR3 is made up of 15 amino acids. The CDR3, as DNA: TGTGCCAGCAAAGTCGGAGGGAGCTCCTACAATGAGCAGTTCTTC. It encodes CASKVGGSSYNEQFF.